Listed here are 14 T cell receptor beta chains from one sample, sequenced in a study of T cells in Graves' hyperthyroidism and ophthalmopathy. There were TCR beta CDR3 regions amplified from RNA transcripts. Using the HTBI primer set, a first-round RT-PCR was run on the TCR CDR3. A single record per CDR3 protein comes from TCRdb applying MiXCR to the multiplex PCR reads. The profile shows 450,000 to 600,000 distinct CDR3 sequences, about 20% of them singletons. Specimen: blood. Every receptor here comes from a man aged 40-55 years with Graves' ophthalmopathy.

This clonotype was seen only a few times. The chain combines TRBV11-2 with TRBJ2-7, with 12 positions matching TRBD2. Per the germline V gene, CDR1 is SGHAT and CDR2 is FQNNGV. V shed 4 bases and J 6 bases; nucleotides not matched to a gene: 7. This CDR3 spans 15 amino acids. CDR3 residues: CASSSSTSGSVEQYF. CDR3 nucleotides: TGTGCCAGCAGCTCATCGACTAGCGGGAGTGTCGAGCAGTACTTC.

CDR3 bases: TGCAGTGCTTGGGGGGGGGCGCGAGGCTACACCTTC. Translation gives CSAWGGARGYTF. The J gene is TRBJ1-2, the V gene TRBV20-1; D perhaps matches TRBD1 (6 bases). The CDR3 length is 12 residues. Germline V gene sequence: CDR1 DFQATT, CDR2 SNEGSKA (reference sequence). Trimming stripped 5 bases from V and 8 bases from J, with 15 bases between.

The chain recombines TRBV20-1 with TRBJ2-7; TRBD1 matches at 8 bases. Germline V gene data show CDR1 as DFQATT and CDR2 as SNEGSKA (reference sequence). The CDR3 totals 14 residues. Trimming cost V 4 bases and J 3 bases; bases outside gene matches: 8. The CDR3 DNA reads as TGCAGTGCTATACCCCGGACAGGGAGCTACGAGCAGTACTTC. Residues: CSAIPRTGSYEQYF.

This clonotype was observed at least ten times. This rearrangement joins TRBV2 to TRBJ2-2; a possible D gene is TRBD1 (6 bases). V lost 8 bases and J 5 bases, leaving 15 bases between the germline ends. Germline V CDR1 and CDR2: SNHLY, FYNNEI. The CDR3 sequence is 14 residues long. The CDR3 reads CASRETGLTGELFF. In DNA, the CDR3 is TGTGCCAGCCGAGAGACAGGTTTGACCGGGGAGCTGTTTTTT.

This clonotype was counted many times. The chain couples TRBV3-1 to TRBJ2-7; D could derive from TRBD1 or TRBD2 (7 bases each). Trimming left V 1 base short and J 1 base short, with 11 bases between. The CDR3 is 15 amino acids. Germline V CDR1 and CDR2: LGHDT, YNNKEL (reference sequence). CDR3 nucleotides: TGTGCCAGCAGCCAAGCAGGGGGGGGATCCTACGAGCAGTACTTC. Translated: CASSQAGGGSYEQYF.

This chain uses TRBV3-1 with TRBJ1-1; no firm D call. CDR3 length: 12 amino acids. Looked up from germline, CDR1 is LGHDT and CDR2 is YNNKEL (reference sequence). V was clipped by 4 bases and J by 8 bases, with 11 bases between them. For the CDR3, the DNA is TGTGCCAGCAGCCTACATGAGAGGGAAGCTTTCTTT. Translated, it gives CASSLHEREAFF.

This clonotype was observed a few times. The chain joins TRBV7-9 to TRBJ1-1; no firm D call. The CDR3 sequence is 15 residues long. V dropped 2 bases and J dropped 3 bases, with 13 bases sitting between them. CDR1 and CDR2 (germline): SEHNR, FQNEAQ (reference sequence). The CDR3 reads CASSLILGRDTEAFF. The CDR3 DNA reads as TGTGCCAGCAGCTTAATTTTGGGAAGGGACACTGAAGCTTTCTTT.

Comments on this clonotype: It may be a read error: a sequence one base away is much more abundant. This chain joins TRBV12-3 or TRBV12-4 and TRBJ1-1, with a weak D call TRBD1 (5 bases). This CDR3 comprises 13 residues. V lost 11 bases and J lost 2, with 15 bases in between. The CDR3 DNA sequence: TGTGCCGGCATGACGGGGGTAAACACTGAAGCTTTCTTT. Its translation: CAGMTGVNTEAFF.

Many counts were recorded for this clonotype. The rearrangement links TRBV11-2 to TRBJ2-7; D could derive from TRBD1 or TRBD2 (7 bases each). The germline CDR1 and CDR2 sequences are SGHAT and FQNNGV. The CDR3 runs to 16 residues. The V and J ends lost 5 bases and 5 bases respectively, with 22 bases between them. DNA of the CDR3: TGTGCCAGCAGCCAGGGGGGGCGGGGGCCGTGGAACGAGCAGTACTTC. It codes for CASSQGGRGPWNEQYF.

This clonotype appeared a few times. The V and J genes are TRBV5-1 and TRBJ1-2; D may be TRBD1 (5 bases). The CDR3 totals 12 residues. Germline CDR1 is SGHRS and CDR2 is YFSETQ. V was shortened by 0 bases and J by 8 bases, with 8 bases between the two germline ends. The CDR3 reads CASSLEGEGYTF. Here the CDR3 DNA reads TGCGCCAGCAGCTTGGAAGGGGAAGGCTACACCTTC.

The CDR3 is CASRPRDRSSRADIQYF. DNA of the CDR3: TGTGCCAGCAGGCCGCGGGACAGGTCGAGTCGAGCGGACATTCAGTACTTC. V is TRBV7-9 and J is TRBJ2-4, with 8 bases that match TRBD1. The germline CDR1 and CDR2 sequences are SEHNR and FQNEAQ (reference sequence). This CDR3 is 17 amino acids long. V trimming: 6 bases; J trimming: 8 bases; junction bases outside the gene matches: 18.

There are a few counts of this clonotype. The rearrangement links TRBV28 to TRBJ2-1, with D maybe TRBD1 (6 bases). The V gene's germline CDR1 is MDHEN and CDR2 SYDVKM. The length of the CDR3 is 15 residues. The germline V and J ends were trimmed by 6 bases and 4 bases, with 16 bases remaining between them. In DNA, the CDR3 is TGTGCCAGCAGAAGTGGACAGAGCCCTTACAATGAGCAGTTCTTC. Translation gives CASRSGQSPYNEQFF.

The table lists this clonotype with a few counts. This rearrangement joins TRBV9 to TRBJ1-1, with D uncertain. Trimming cost V 4 bases and J 8 bases, with 18 bases left between them. CDR1 is SGDLS, CDR2 YYNGEE, per germline. This CDR3 is built from 14 residues. The CDR3 sequence: CASSPDGLSGEAFF. The DNA of the CDR3 is TGTGCCAGCAGCCCGGACGGGTTGTCAGGCGAAGCTTTCTTT.

With regard to this clonotype: One base away lies a much larger clone, so this may be a sequencing read error. The chain uses TRBV11-2 and TRBJ2-5; D is perhaps TRBD1 (6 bases). The CDR3 totals 14 residues. Germline V lookup: CDR1 SGHAT, CDR2 FQNNGV. The CDR3 loop reads CASSKGQTQEAQYF. CDR3 coding DNA: TGTGCCAGCAGCAAAGGACAGACACAAGAGGCCCAGTACTTC.